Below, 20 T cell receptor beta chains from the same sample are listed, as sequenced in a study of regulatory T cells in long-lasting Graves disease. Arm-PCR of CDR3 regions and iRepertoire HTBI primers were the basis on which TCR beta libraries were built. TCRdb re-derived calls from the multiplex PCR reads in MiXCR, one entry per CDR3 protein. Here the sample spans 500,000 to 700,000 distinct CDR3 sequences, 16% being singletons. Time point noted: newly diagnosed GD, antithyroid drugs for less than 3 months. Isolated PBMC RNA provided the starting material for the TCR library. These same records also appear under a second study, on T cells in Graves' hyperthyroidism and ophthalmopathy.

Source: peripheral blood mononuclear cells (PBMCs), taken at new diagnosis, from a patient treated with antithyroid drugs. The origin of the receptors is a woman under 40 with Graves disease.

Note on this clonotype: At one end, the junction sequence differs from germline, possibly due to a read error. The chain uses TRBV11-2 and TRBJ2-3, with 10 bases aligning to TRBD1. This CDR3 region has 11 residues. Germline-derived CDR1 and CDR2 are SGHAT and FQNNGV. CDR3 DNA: TGTGCCAGCAGCCCCGGGACAGGGGTTTCCTTT. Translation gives CASSPGTGVSF.

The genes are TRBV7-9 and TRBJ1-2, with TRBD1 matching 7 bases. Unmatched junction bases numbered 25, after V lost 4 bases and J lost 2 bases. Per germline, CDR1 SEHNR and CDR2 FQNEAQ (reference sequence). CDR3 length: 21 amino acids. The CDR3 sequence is CASSSPPGVSSNRGLNYGYTF. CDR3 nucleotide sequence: TGTGCCAGCAGCTCCCCCCCCGGCGTGTCAAGTAACAGGGGACTGAACTATGGCTACACCTTC.

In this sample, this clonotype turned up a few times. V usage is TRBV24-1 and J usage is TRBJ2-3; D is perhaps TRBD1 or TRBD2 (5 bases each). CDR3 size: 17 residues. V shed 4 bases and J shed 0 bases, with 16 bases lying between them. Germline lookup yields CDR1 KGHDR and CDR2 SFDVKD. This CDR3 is CATSDPTGPTSTDTQYF. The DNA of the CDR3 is TGTGCCACCAGTGACCCAACGGGACCAACCAGCACAGATACGCAGTATTTT.

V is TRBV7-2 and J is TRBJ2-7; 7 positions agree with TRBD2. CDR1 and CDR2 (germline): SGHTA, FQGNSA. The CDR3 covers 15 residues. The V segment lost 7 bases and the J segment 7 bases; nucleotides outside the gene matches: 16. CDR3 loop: CASNDLSGPFFEQYF. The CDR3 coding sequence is TGTGCCAGCAACGACCTTAGCGGGCCCTTCTTTGAGCAGTACTTC.

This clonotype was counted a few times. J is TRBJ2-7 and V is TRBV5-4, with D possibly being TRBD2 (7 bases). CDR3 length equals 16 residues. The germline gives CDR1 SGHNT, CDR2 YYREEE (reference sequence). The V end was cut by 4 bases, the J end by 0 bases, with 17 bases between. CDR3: CASSNGDGGRSYEQYF. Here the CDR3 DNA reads TGTGCCAGCAGCAATGGGGACGGGGGGCGCTCCTACGAGCAGTACTTC.

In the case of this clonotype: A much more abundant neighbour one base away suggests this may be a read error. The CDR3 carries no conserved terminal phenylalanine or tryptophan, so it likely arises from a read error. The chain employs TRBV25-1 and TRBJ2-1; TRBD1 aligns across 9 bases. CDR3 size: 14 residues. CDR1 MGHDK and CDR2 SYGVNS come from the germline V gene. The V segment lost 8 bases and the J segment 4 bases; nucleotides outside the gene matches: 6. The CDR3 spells CASRPGQGYNEQFL. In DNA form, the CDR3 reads TGTGCCAGCCGACCGGGACAGGGTTACAATGAGCAGTTCCTC.

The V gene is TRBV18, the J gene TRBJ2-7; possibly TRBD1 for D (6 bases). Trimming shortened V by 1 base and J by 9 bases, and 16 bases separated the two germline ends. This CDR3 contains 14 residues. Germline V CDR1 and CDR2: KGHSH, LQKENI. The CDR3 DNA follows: TGTGCCAGCTCACCACGGACAGACGCTATAGGGCAGTACTTC. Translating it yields CASSPRTDAIGQYF.

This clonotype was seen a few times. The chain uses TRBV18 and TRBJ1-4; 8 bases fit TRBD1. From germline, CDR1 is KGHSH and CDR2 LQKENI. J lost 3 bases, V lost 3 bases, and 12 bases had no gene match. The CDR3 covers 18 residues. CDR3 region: CASSPRQGAKTANEKLFF. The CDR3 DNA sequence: TGTGCCAGCTCACCTCGGCAGGGGGCAAAGACTGCTAATGAAAAACTGTTTTTT.

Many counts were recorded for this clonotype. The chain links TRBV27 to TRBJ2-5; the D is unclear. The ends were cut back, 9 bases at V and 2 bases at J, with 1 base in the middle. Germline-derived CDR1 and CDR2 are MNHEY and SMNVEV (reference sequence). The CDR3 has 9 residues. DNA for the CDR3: TGTGCCAGACAAGAGACCCAGTACTTC. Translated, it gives CARQETQYF.

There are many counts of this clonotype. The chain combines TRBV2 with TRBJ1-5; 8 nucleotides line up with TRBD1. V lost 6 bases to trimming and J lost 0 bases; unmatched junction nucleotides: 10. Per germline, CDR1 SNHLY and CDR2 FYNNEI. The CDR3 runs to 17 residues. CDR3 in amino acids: CASRETGAHYSNQPQHF. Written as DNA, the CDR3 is TGTGCCAGCAGGGAGACAGGGGCCCATTATAGCAATCAGCCCCAGCATTTT.

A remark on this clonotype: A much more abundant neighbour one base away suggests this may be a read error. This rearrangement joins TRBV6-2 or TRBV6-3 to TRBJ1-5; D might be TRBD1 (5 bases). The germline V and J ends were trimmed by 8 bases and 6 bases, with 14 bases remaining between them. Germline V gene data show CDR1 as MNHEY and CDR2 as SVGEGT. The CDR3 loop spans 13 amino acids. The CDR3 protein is CASFQGRSQPQHF. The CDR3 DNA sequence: TGTGCCAGCTTTCAGGGTAGGAGTCAGCCCCAGCATTTT.

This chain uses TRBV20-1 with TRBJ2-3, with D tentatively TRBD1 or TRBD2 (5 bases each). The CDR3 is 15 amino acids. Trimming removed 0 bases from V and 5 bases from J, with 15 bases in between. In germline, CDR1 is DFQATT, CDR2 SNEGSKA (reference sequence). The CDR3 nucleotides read TGCAGTGCTAGAGATCCGGGACCTGGGAGAGATACGCAGTATTTT. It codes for CSARDPGPGRDTQYF.

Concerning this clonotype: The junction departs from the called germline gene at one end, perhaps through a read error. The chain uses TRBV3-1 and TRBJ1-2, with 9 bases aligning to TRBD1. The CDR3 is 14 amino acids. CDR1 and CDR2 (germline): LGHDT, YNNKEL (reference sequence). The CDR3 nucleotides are TGTTCCAGCAGACAGCCGGGACAGGGTAGTGGCTACACCTTC. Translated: CSSRQPGQGSGYTF.

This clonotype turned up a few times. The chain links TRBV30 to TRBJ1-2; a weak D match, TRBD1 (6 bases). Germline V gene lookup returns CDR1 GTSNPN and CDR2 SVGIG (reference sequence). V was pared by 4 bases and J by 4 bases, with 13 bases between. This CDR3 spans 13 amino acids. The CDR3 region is CAWIPDRAYGYTF. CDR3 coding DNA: TGTGCCTGGATTCCGGACAGAGCCTATGGCTACACCTTC.

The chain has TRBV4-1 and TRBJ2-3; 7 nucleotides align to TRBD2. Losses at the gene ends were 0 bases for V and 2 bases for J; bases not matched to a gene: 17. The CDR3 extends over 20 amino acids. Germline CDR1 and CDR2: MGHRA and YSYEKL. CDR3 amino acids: CASSQDHPPPGAGTTDTQYF. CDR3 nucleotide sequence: TGCGCCAGCAGCCAAGATCATCCCCCACCCGGAGCGGGAACCACAGATACGCAGTATTTT.

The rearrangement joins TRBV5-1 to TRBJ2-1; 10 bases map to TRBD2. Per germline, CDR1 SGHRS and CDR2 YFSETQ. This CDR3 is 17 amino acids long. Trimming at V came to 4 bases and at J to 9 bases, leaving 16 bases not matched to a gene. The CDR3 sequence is CASSNPGLARDRGEQFF. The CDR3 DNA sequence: TGCGCCAGCAGCAATCCGGGACTAGCGAGAGATAGGGGTGAGCAGTTCTTC.

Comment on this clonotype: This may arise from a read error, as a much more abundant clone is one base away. CDR3 in DNA: TGTGTCAGCAGCTTAGGGCAGAATGGAAACACCATATATTTT. Encoded protein: CVSSLGQNGNTIYF. The rearrangement links TRBV7-8 to TRBJ1-3; D is uncertain. The CDR3 spans 14 residues. Germline CDR1 reads SGHVS; CDR2 reads FQNEAQ.

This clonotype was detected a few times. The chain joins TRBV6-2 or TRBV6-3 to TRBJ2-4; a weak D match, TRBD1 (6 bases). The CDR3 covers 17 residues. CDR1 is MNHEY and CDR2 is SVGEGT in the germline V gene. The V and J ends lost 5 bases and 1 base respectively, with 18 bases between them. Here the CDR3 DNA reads TGTGCCAGCAGTGCCATGGGAGCTGGGGGCGCCAAAAACATTCAGTACTTC. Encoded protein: CASSAMGAGGAKNIQYF.

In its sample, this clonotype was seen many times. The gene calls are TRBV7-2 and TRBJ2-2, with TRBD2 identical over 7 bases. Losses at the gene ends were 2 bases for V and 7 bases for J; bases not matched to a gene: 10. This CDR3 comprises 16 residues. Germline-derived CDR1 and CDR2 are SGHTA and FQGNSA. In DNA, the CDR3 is TGTGCCAGCAGCTTAATGGCGGGAGCCTTCGGCGGGGAGCTGTTTTTT. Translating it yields CASSLMAGAFGGELFF. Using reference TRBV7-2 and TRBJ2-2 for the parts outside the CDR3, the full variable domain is GAGVSQSPSNKVTEKGKDVELRCDPISGHTALYWYRQSLGQGLEFLIYFQGNSAPDKSGLPSDRFSAERTGGSVSTLTIQRTQQEDSAVYLCASSLMAGAFGGELFFGEGSRLTVL.

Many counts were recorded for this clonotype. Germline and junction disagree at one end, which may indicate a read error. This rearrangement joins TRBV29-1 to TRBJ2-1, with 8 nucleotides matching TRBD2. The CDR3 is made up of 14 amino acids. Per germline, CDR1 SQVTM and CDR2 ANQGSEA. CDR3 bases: TGCATCGTTCACCCGGGACTAGGGACCAATGAGCAGTTCTTC. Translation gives CIVHPGLGTNEQFF.